The present T cell receptor beta chain was sequenced within a study of T cells in localized non-small cell lung cancer. J lost 6 bases, V lost 1 base, and 8 bases had no gene match. CDR3 length: 16 amino acids. Germline CDR1 is SGHNT and CDR2 is YENEEA. Assay: immunoSEQ multiplex PCR; the TCRdb copy retains only in-frame clones and omits some. The table lists 900 to 1,500 clones, more than 30% of them singletons. The starting material was lung tumor tissue, obtained before any cancer treatment. The TCR originated in an older male donor with stage II squamous cell lung carcinoma. This chain connects TRBV11-3 to TRBJ2-7; 11 bases line up with TRBD2. The CDR3 loop is CASSLVPSGRTSEQYF. CDR3 nucleotides: TGTGCCAGCAGCTTAGTACCTAGCGGGAGGACCAGCGAGCAGTACTTC.